This is a list of T cell receptor beta chains from one sample in a study of graft-versus-host responses after intestinal transplantation. Antigens of these TCRs are unknown. This table comes from immunoSEQ multiplex PCR, and its TCRdb copy is limited to in-frame clones, with some not included. This sample has about 84,000 clones; around 93% occur once, and the top ten carry less than 0.45%. Material: unstimulated CD4+ T cells sorted from spleen or lymph node cells, obtained before transplant. Receptors originate from a human donor who was the organ donor for an intestinal transplant. CDR3s include the opening cysteine and the closing phenylalanine or tryptophan. A D gene is named only where the DNA matches it firmly. The size field is filled for only some rows; it gives once, few, many or a size class.

V	D	size	J	CDR3	DNA
TRBV10-1	TRBD1	NA	TRBJ1-6	CASSEGQGPQSPLHF	TGCGCCAGCAGTGAAGGACAGGGACCTCAGTCACCCCTCCACTTT
TRBV7-3	TRBD2	NA	TRBJ2-6	CASSPFGLAGNSGANVLTF	TGTGCCAGCAGCCCCTTCGGACTAGCGGGGAACTCTGGGGCCAACGTCCTGACTTTC
TRBV6-1	TRBD1	once	TRBJ1-5	CASSEARTGVNQPQHF	TGTGCCAGCAGTGAAGCTAGGACAGGGGTTAATCAGCCCCAGCATTTT
TRBV5-4	NA	NA	TRBJ1-2	CASSLDRGYGYTF	TGTGCCAGCAGCTTGGATAGGGGGTATGGCTACACCTTC
TRBV6-5	TRBD2	NA	TRBJ2-3	CASRGLAGTDTQYF	TGTGCCAGCAGAGGACTAGCGGGCACAGATACGCAGTATTTT
TRBV15	TRBD2	once	TRBJ2-3	CATRAGGPTDTQYF	TGTGCCACCAGGGCGGGGGGGCCCACAGATACGCAGTATTTT
TRBV2	NA	once	TRBJ2-1	CASSEEILAEAEQFF	TGTGCCAGCAGTGAAGAAATACTCGCCGAGGCGGAGCAGTTCTTC
TRBV19	TRBD1	NA	TRBJ1-5	CASRAGQLSNQPQHF	TGTGCCAGTAGGGCGGGACAGCTATCCAATCAGCCCCAGCATTTT
TRBV7-2	NA	NA	TRBJ1-1	CASSLYPWQGIMNTEAFF	TGTGCCAGCAGCTTATACCCGTGGCAGGGGATTATGAACACTGAAGCTTTCTTT
TRBV30	NA	NA	TRBJ2-7	CAWRARDTGWRYEQYF	TGTGCCTGGAGGGCCCGGGATACAGGGTGGAGGTACGAGCAGTACTTC
TRBV30	TRBD2	NA	TRBJ2-3	CAWGLAGGPGTQYF	TGTGCCTGGGGACTAGCGGGGGGGCCCGGTACGCAGTATTTT
TRBV28	TRBD1	NA	TRBJ1-2	CASSLIQGANYGYTF	TGTGCCAGCAGTTTAATACAGGGGGCTAACTATGGCTACACCTTC
TRBV7-7	TRBD2	NA	TRBJ2-3	CASSLGLLAAPFRDTQYF	TGTGCTAGCAGCTTAGGGTTACTAGCGGCTCCCTTCCGAGATACGCAGTATTTT
TRBV5-4	TRBD2	NA	TRBJ2-1	CASSSFASGGANEQFF	TGTGCCAGCAGCTCGTTTGCTAGCGGGGGGGCGAATGAGCAGTTCTTC
TRBV18	NA	once	TRBJ1-2	CASSPSSTKYGYTF	TGTGCCAGCTCACCTAGCAGTACTAAGTATGGCTACACCTTC
TRBV9	TRBD2	NA	TRBJ2-3	CASSVVGGNTDTQYF	TGTGCCAGCAGCGTAGTGGGGGGGAACACAGATACGCAGTATTTT
TRBV5-1	NA	NA	TRBJ1-4	CASSSGQLTANEKLFF	TGCGCCAGCAGCAGCGGACAGCTAACAGCTAATGAAAAACTGTTTTTT
TRBV5-6	NA	once	TRBJ2-1	CASRPTSYNEQFF	TGTGCCAGCAGACCAACTAGCTACAATGAGCAGTTCTTC
TRBV29-1	NA	once	TRBJ2-1	CSVDPAGRGYNEQFF	TGCAGCGTTGATCCAGCGGGAAGGGGGTACAATGAGCAGTTCTTC
TRBV2	TRBD2	NA	TRBJ2-3	CASSEAGLAFDTQYF	TGTGCCAGCAGTGAAGCGGGACTAGCGTTTGATACGCAGTATTTT
TRBV5-4	TRBD2	few	TRBJ2-1	CASSTGLAGGLGEQFF	TGTGCCAGCAGCACCGGACTAGCGGGGGGCCTCGGGGAGCAGTTCTTC
TRBV25-1	NA	few	TRBJ1-4	CASSVRGKANEKLFF	TGTGCCAGCAGCGTTAGGGGGAAGGCTAATGAAAAACTGTTTTTT
TRBV19	TRBD1	NA	TRBJ1-2	CASSITGDYGYTF	TGTGCCAGTAGTATCACAGGGGACTATGGCTACACCTTC
TRBV4-2	NA	NA	TRBJ2-1	CASSQASTGAYEQFF	TGTGCCAGCAGCCAAGCGTCTACGGGAGCATATGAGCAGTTCTTC
TRBV15	NA	once	TRBJ1-2	CATSPGERNGYTF	TGTGCCACCAGCCCCGGGGAGAGGAATGGCTACACCTTC
TRBV5-1	TRBD1	NA	TRBJ1-2	CASSHPYTTGENGYTF	TGCGCCAGCAGCCATCCATATACGACAGGGGAGAATGGCTACACCTTC